One and the same sample provided the 20 T cell receptor beta chains below, sequenced in a study of blood T cell repertoires in COVID-19. Produced via immunoSEQ multiplex PCR; TCRdb's table is partial and in-frame only. The table shows under 200,000 clones, with just over 85% occurring only once. The sequenced sample consisted of peripheral blood. These TCRs come from a man in his forties or fifties with active or convalescent COVID-19.

The chain carries TRBV6-1 and TRBJ1-2; D gene unclear. There are 15 residues in the CDR3. Trimming stripped 2 bases from V and 0 bases from J, with 10 bases between. The germline CDR1 and CDR2 sequences are MNHNS and SASEGT. DNA for the CDR3: TGTGCCAGCAGTGAATTGCCCGGGACTAACTATGGCTACACCTTC. Translated, it gives CASSELPGTNYGYTF.

CDR3 coding DNA: TGTGCCACCAGCAGAGATGGGTTGGGACAGGAAGAGACCCAGTACTTC. As protein: CATSRDGLGQEETQYF. V gene TRBV15 combines with J gene TRBJ2-5; 8 positions match TRBD1. From germline, CDR1 is LNHNV and CDR2 YYDKDF (reference sequence). Trimming removed 0 bases from V and 3 bases from J; junction bases left unmatched: 6. CDR3 length: 16 residues.

This clone was seen only a few times. The chain has TRBV6-5 and TRBJ2-1; 13 bases map to TRBD2. CDR3 length: 15 residues. J gave up 10 bases and V 4 bases, and 7 bases lay outside the gene matches. CDR1 and CDR2 (germline): MNHEY, SVGAGI. DNA for the CDR3: TGTGCCAGCAGTTTGGGACTAGCGGGAAGATACGAGCAGTTCTTC. It translates to CASSLGLAGRYEQFF.

The chain combines TRBV6-2 or TRBV6-3 with TRBJ2-5; TRBD2 agrees at 8 bases. CDR3 size: 19 residues. Trimming took 2 bases from V and 2 from J; bases not matched to a gene: 16. From germline, CDR1 is MNHEY and CDR2 SVGEGT. CDR3 coding DNA: TGTGCCAGCAGTTACGGTGAGCTAGCGGGTACTAGTTTGCAAGAGACCCAGTACTTC. Amino acid sequence: CASSYGELAGTSLQETQYF.

The chain is built from TRBV5-6 and TRBJ1-1; 8 bases line up with TRBD1. V was pared by 3 bases and J by 5 bases, with 18 bases of the junction left unmatched. The germline V gene encodes CDR1 SGHDT and CDR2 YYEEEE. The CDR3 is made up of 18 amino acids. In nucleotides, the CDR3 is TGTGCCAGCAGCTCGACCGATCGGGACAGGACCTTTAGGACTGAAGCTTTCTTT. Its protein is CASSSTDRDRTFRTEAFF. The whole variable domain, remainder taken from reference TRBV5-6 and TRBJ1-1, is DAGVTQSPTHLIKTRGQQVTLRCSPKSGHDTVSWYQQALGQGPQFIFQYYEEEERQRGNFPDRFSGHQFPNYSSELNVNALLLGDSALYLCASSSTDRDRTFRTEAFFGQGTRLTVV.

This chain connects TRBV4-2 to TRBJ2-1; D gene unclear. The germline V gene encodes CDR1 LGHNA and CDR2 YNFKEQ. The CDR3 is made up of 14 amino acids. V was cut by 1 base and J by 5 bases, with 9 bases left in between. The DNA of the CDR3 is TGTGCCAGCAGCCAAGTCTTGCAGGACAATGAGCAGTTCTTC. Protein: CASSQVLQDNEQFF.

The chain uses TRBV7-9 and TRBJ1-3; D is unresolved. The length of the CDR3 is 12 residues. The germline V gene encodes CDR1 SEHNR and CDR2 FQNEAQ (reference sequence). Trimming removed 4 bases from V and 7 bases from J, with 8 bases in between. CDR3 region: CASSSSPNTIYF. The CDR3 nucleotides are TGTGCCAGCAGCTCCTCCCCGAACACCATATATTTT.

This clone came up once. The V gene is TRBV29-1, the J gene TRBJ1-1; D gene uncertain. V was clipped by 3 bases and J by 8 bases, with 10 bases between them. Germline CDR1 and CDR2: SQVTM and ANQGSEA. This CDR3 region has 11 residues. CDR3 coding DNA: TGCAGCGTTGAGGGCCCAAGGGAAGCTTTCTTT. This gives the protein CSVEGPREAFF.

This clone was seen once. The chain combines TRBV6-5 with TRBJ2-7, with TRBD1 as a possible D gene (6 bases). The V end was cut by 3 bases, the J end by 7 bases, with 16 bases between. This CDR3 is built from 14 residues. Germline V CDR1 and CDR2: MNHEY, SVGAGI. For the CDR3, the DNA is TGTGCCAGCAGTTATCGGTTGGGGGCCTGGGAGCAGTACTTC. Its protein is CASSYRLGAWEQYF.

The rearrangement uses TRBV6-5 and TRBJ2-7, with D perhaps matching TRBD2 (5 bases). Germline CDR1 MNHEY, CDR2 SVGAGI. The CDR3 loop spans 13 amino acids. The V end was cut by 4 bases, the J end by 3 bases, with 10 bases between. The CDR3 here is CASSSGRHYEQYF. The CDR3 DNA is TGTGCCAGCAGTTCGGGAAGGCACTACGAGCAGTACTTC.

This clone was seen more than once but under ten times. The gene calls are TRBV28 and TRBJ1-3; D not certain. Germline loops: CDR1 MDHEN, CDR2 SYDVKM. This CDR3 is 12 amino acids long. Trimming removed 2 bases from V and 9 bases from J, with 8 bases in between. In DNA form, the CDR3 reads TGTGCCAGCAGTTTACGGGTCGGCACCATATATTTT. This encodes CASSLRVGTIYF.

The chain recombines TRBV13 with TRBJ2-1, with 8 bases identical to TRBD2. The CDR3 extends over 13 amino acids. The V gene's germline CDR1 is PRHDT and CDR2 FYEKMQ (reference sequence). J lost 10 bases, V lost 4 bases, and 6 bases had no gene match. DNA of the CDR3: TGTGCCAGCAGCTCCCAGACTAGCGAGGAGCAGTTCTTC. It codes for CASSSQTSEEQFF.

This rearrangement joins TRBV24-1 to TRBJ2-4; 8 bases are shared with TRBD2. Germline V lookup: CDR1 KGHDR, CDR2 SFDVKD. The V segment lost 4 bases and the J segment 8 bases; nucleotides outside the gene matches: 6. This CDR3 has 14 amino acids. Written as DNA, the CDR3 is TGTGCCACCAGTGACCGAAGCGGGGGCGACATTCAGTACTTC. Translation gives CATSDRSGGDIQYF.

The chain combines TRBV6-5 with TRBJ2-2; tentatively, D is TRBD2 (6 bases). The germline V and J ends were trimmed by 7 bases and 5 bases, with 17 bases remaining between them. Germline CDR1 reads MNHEY; CDR2 reads SVGAGI. The CDR3 totals 15 residues. The CDR3 bases are TGTGCCAGCACCCGTGGGGGGAGAAGGACCGGGGAGCTGTTTTTT. Protein product: CASTRGGRRTGELFF.

The chain joins TRBV5-1 to TRBJ1-2; the D is unclear. The V end lost 3 bases, the J end lost 8 bases, and 11 bases lay between the germline ends. Germline V gene data show CDR1 as SGHRS and CDR2 as YFSETQ. The CDR3 length is 12 residues. The CDR3 coding sequence is TGCGCCAGCAGCTCTCCCCCGGGGGGCTACACCTTC. It specifies CASSSPPGGYTF.

The chain has TRBV9 and TRBJ2-7; D perhaps matches TRBD1 (6 bases). CDR1 is SGDLS and CDR2 is YYNGEE in the germline V gene. The CDR3 runs 14 residues. V lost 5 bases, J lost 2 bases, and 14 bases lay in between. Here the CDR3 reads CASSAGQRTYEQYF. The CDR3 nucleotides are TGTGCCAGCAGTGCAGGACAGAGAACCTACGAGCAGTACTTC.

The V and J genes are TRBV3-1 (or the pseudogene TRBV3-2) and TRBJ1-1, with D possibly matching TRBD1 (5 bases). V dropped 1 base and J dropped 1 base, with 10 bases sitting between them. Germline V gene sequence: CDR1 LGHDT, CDR2 YNNKEL (reference sequence). This CDR3 has 15 residues. The CDR3 reads CASSQADRGNTEAFF. In DNA form, the CDR3 reads TGTGCCAGCAGCCAAGCGGATAGGGGGAACACTGAAGCTTTCTTT.

This rearrangement joins TRBV11-1 to TRBJ2-3, with 13 bases fitting TRBD2. V dropped 7 bases and J dropped 6; count of bases not matched to a gene: 7. Germline-derived CDR1 and CDR2 are SGHAT and FQDESV (reference sequence). The CDR3 has 15 residues. The DNA of the CDR3 is TGTGCCAGCACCAGGACTAGCGGGGGCCGGGATACGCAGTATTTT. Translated, it gives CASTRTSGGRDTQYF.

The chain is built from TRBV14 and TRBJ2-2; the match to TRBD1 covers 12 bases. The germline V gene encodes CDR1 SGHDN and CDR2 FVKESK. J gave up 5 bases and V 4 bases, and 14 bases lay outside the gene matches. The CDR3 length is 19 residues. Here the CDR3 reads CASSPRQDRDRGQTGELFF. In nucleotides, the CDR3 is TGTGCCAGCAGCCCGCGTCAGGACCGGGACAGGGGGCAAACCGGGGAGCTGTTTTTT.

The chain is built from TRBV29-1 and TRBJ1-1, with 7 bases that match TRBD1. The CDR3 is 14 amino acids. J lost 1 base, V lost 6 bases, and 8 bases had no gene match. CDR1 and CDR2 (germline): SQVTM, ANQGSEA. CDR3 loop: CSVGYRTGNTEAFF. The CDR3 nucleotides read TGCAGCGTCGGGTACCGGACAGGGAACACTGAAGCTTTCTTT.